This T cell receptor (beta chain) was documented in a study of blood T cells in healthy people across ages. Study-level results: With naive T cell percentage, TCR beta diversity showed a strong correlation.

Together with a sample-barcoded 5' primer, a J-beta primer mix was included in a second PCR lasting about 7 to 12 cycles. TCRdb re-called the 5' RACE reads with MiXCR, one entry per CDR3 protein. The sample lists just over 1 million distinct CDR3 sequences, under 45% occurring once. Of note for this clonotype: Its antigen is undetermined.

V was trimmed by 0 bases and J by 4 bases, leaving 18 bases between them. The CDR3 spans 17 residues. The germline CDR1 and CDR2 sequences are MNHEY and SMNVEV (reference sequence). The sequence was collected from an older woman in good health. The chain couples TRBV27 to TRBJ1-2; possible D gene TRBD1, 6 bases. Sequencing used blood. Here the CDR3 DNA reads TGTGCCAGCAGTTTATCGTTCAGGGGCCCCATGACCTATGGCTACACCTTC. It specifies CASSLSFRGPMTYGYTF.